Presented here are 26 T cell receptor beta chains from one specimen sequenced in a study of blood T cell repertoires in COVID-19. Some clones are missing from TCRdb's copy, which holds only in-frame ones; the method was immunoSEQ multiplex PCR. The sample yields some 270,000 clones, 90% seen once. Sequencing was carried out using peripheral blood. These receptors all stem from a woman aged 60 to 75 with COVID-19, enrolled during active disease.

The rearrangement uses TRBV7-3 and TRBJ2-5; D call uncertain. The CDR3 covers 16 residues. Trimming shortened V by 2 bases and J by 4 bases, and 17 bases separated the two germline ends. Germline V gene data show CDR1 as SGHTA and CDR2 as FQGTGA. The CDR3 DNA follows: TGTGCCAGCAGCTTAGGGTTTCGGGTTCTAGGAGAGACCCAGTACTTC. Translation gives CASSLGFRVLGETQYF.

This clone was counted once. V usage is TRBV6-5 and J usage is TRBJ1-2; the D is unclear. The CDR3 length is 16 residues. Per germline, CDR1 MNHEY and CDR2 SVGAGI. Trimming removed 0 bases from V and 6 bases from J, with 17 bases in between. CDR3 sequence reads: CASSYSRGFRSDGYTF. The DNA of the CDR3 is TGTGCCAGCAGTTACTCGAGAGGGTTCCGCTCGGATGGCTACACCTTC.

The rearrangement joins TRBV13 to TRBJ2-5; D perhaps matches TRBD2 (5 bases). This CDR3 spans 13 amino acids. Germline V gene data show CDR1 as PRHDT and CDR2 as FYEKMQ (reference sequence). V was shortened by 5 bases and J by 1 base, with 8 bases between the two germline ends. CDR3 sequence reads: CASSTAVQETQYF. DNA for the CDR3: TGTGCCAGCAGCACAGCGGTCCAAGAGACCCAGTACTTC.

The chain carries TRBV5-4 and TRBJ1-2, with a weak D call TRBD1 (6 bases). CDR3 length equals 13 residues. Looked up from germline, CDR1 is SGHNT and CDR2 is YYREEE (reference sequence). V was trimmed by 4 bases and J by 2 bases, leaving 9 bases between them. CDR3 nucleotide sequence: TGTGCCAGCAGCGTCGACAGGAACTATGGCTACACCTTC. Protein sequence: CASSVDRNYGYTF.

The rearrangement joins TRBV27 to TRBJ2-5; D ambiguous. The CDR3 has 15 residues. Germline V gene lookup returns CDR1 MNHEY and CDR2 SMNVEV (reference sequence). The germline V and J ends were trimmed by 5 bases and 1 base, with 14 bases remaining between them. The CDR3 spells CASSPSDTTQETQYF. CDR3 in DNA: TGTGCCAGCAGTCCCTCCGACACCACCCAAGAGACCCAGTACTTC.

CDR3 sequence: CASSLGPLTGGITEAFF. The DNA of the CDR3 is TGTGCCAGCAGCTTAGGACCCCTGACAGGGGGTATCACTGAAGCTTTCTTT. The J gene is TRBJ1-1, the V gene TRBV11-2, with 9 nucleotides matching TRBD1. Germline CDR1 reads SGHAT; CDR2 reads FQNNGV. The CDR3 totals 17 residues. Unmatched junction bases numbered 10, after V lost 1 base and J lost 4 bases.

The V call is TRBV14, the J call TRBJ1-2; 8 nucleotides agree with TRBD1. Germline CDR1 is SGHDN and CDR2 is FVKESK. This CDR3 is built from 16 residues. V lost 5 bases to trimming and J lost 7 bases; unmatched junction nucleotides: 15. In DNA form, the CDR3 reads TGTGCCAGCAGCGTCACAGGGGGGCAGTGGGACAGTGGCTACACCTTC. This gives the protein CASSVTGGQWDSGYTF.

The CDR3 DNA sequence: TGTGCCAGCAGTTACTTACGACAGGGGACATATCGTAGCAATCAGCCCCAGCATTTT. Its protein product is CASSYLRQGTYRSNQPQHF. This chain joins TRBV6-2 or TRBV6-3 and TRBJ1-5; TRBD1 matches 8 bases. With V trimmed by 1 base and J by 0 bases, 11 bases remained unmatched. Germline V gives CDR1 MNHEY, CDR2 SVGEGT. This CDR3 is built from 19 residues.

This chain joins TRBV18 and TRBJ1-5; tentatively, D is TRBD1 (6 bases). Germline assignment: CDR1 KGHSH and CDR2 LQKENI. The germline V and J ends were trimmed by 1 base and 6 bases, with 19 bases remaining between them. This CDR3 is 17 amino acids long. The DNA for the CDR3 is TGTGCCAGCTCACCACGGACTGGTGGAGGGGGGGGTCAGCCCCAGCATTTT. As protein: CASSPRTGGGGGQPQHF. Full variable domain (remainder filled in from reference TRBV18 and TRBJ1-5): NAGVMQNPRHLVRRRGQEARLRCSPMKGHSHVYWYRQLPEEGLKFMVYLQKENIIDESGMPKERFSAEFPKEGPSILRIQQVVRGDSAAYFCASSPRTGGGGGQPQHFGDGTRLSIL.

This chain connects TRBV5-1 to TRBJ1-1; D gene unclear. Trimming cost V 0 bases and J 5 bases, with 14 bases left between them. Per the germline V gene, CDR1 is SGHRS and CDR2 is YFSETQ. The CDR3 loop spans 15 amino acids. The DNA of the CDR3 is TGCGCCAGCAGCTTGGGTGTCACGGCGGGTACTGAAGCTTTCTTT. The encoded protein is CASSLGVTAGTEAFF.

The chain's CDR3 is CASSLGASGGETQYF. Here the CDR3 DNA reads TGTGCCAGCAGCTTAGGAGCGTCAGGGGGAGAGACCCAGTACTTC. This sequence joins TRBV7-2 and TRBJ2-5, with 7 bases identical to TRBD1. The V gene end was trimmed by 1 base and the J gene end by 4 bases; junction bases not matched to a gene: 6. CDR3 length equals 15 residues. Germline V gene data show CDR1 as SGHTA and CDR2 as FQGNSA.

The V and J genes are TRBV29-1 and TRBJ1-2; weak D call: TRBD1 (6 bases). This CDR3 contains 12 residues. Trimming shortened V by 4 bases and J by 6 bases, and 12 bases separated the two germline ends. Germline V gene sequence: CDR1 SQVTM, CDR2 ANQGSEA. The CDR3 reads CSVAGHGDGYTF. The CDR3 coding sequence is TGCAGCGTTGCGGGACACGGAGATGGCTACACCTTC.

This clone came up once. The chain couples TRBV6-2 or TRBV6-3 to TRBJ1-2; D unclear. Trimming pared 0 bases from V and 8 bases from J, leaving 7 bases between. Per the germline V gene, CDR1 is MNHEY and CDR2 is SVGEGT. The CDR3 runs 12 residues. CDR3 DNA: TGTGCCAGCAGTTACTCGGCGGGAGGCTACACCTTC. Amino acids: CASSYSAGGYTF.

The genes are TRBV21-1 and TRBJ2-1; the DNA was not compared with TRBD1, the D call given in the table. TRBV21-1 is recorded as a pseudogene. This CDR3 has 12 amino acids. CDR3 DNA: TGTGCCAGCAGCAGATACAGCAATGAGCAGTTCTTC. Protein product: CASSRYSNEQFF.

The CDR3: CASSGAGRQPQHF. CDR3 coding DNA: TGTGCCAGCAGCGGGGCAGGGAGGCAGCCCCAGCATTTT. The chain combines TRBV11-2 with TRBJ1-5, with D maybe TRBD1 (5 bases). V was cut by 5 bases and J by 7 bases, with 12 bases left in between. The CDR3 totals 13 residues. The germline gives CDR1 SGHAT, CDR2 FQNNGV.

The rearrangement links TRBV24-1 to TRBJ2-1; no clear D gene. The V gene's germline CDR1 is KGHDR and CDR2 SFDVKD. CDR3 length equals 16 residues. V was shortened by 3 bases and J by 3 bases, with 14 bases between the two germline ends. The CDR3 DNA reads TGTGCCACCAGTGATAACCGTGGGCCCAACTACAATGAGCAGTTCTTC. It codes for CATSDNRGPNYNEQFF.

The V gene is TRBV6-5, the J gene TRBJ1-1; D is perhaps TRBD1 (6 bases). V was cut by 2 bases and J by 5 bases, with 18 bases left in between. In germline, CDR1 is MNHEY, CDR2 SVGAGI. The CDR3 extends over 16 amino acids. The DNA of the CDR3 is TGTGCCAGCAGTTACGAAATCCCAGGGGTAGCGACTGAAGCTTTCTTT. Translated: CASSYEIPGVATEAFF.

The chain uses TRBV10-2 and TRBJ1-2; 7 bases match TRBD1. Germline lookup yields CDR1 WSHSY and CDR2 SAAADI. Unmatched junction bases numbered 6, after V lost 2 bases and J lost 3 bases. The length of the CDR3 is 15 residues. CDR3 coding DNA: TGCGCCAGCAGTGAGACCTGGACAGGTGACTATGGCTACACCTTC. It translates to CASSETWTGDYGYTF.

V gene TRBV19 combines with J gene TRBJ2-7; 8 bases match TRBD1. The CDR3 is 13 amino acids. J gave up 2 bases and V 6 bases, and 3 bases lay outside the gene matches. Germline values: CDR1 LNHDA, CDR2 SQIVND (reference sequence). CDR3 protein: CASRDRVTYEQYF. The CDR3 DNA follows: TGTGCCAGTAGGGACAGGGTGACCTACGAGCAGTACTTC.

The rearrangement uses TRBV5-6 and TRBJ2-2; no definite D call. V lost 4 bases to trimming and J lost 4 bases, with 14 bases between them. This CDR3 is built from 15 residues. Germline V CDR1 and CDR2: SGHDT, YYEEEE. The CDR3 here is CASSLTPLATGELFF. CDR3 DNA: TGTGCCAGCAGCCTTACCCCACTCGCCACCGGGGAGCTGTTTTTT.

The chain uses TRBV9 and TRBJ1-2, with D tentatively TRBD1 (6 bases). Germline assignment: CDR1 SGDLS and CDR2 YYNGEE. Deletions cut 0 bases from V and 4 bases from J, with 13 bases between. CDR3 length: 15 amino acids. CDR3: CASSVDIGGGYGYTF. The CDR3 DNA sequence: TGTGCCAGCAGCGTAGATATAGGGGGGGGCTATGGCTACACCTTC.

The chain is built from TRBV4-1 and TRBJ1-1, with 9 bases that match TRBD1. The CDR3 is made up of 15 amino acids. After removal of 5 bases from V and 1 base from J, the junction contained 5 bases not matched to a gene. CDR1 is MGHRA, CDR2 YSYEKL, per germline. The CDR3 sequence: CASSSRDRENTEAFF. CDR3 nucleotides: TGCGCCAGCAGCTCCCGGGACAGGGAGAACACTGAAGCTTTCTTT.

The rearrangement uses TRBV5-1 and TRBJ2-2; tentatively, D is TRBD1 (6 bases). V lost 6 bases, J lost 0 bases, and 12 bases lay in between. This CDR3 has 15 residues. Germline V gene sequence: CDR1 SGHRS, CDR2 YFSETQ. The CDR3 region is CASNIGGPNTGELFF. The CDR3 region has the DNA TGCGCCAGCAATATTGGGGGCCCGAACACCGGGGAGCTGTTTTTT.

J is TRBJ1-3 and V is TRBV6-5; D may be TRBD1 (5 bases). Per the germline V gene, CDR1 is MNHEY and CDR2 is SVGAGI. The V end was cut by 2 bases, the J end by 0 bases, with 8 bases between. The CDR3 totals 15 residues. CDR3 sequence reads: CASSYVGVSGNTIYF. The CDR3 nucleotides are TGTGCCAGCAGTTACGTAGGGGTCTCTGGAAACACCATATATTTT.

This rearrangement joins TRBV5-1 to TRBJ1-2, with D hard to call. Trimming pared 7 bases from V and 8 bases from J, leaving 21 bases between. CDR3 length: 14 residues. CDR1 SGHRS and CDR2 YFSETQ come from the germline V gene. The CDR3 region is CASRSETTVGGYTF. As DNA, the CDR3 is TGCGCCAGCCGCTCCGAGACAACAGTTGGAGGCTACACCTTC.

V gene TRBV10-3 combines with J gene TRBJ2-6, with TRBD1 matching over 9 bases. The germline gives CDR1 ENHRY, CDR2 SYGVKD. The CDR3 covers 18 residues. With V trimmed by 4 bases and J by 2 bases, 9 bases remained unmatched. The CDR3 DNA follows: TGTGCCATCAGTGTACAGGGGGCGTCCTTGACTGGGGCCAACGTCCTGACTTTC. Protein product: CAISVQGASLTGANVLTF.